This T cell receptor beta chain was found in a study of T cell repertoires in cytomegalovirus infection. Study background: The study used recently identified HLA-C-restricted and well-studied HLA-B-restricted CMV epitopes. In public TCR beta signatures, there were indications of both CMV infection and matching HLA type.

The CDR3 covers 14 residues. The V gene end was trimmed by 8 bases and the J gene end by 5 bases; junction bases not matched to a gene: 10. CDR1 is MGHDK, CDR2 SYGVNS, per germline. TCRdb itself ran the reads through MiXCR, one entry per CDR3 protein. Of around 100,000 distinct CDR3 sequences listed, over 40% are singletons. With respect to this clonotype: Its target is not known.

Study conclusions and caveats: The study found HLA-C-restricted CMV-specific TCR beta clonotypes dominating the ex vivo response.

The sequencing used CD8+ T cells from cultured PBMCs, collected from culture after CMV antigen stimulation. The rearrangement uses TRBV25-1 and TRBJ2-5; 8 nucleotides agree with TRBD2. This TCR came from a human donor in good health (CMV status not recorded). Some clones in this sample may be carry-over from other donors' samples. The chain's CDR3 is CASRGGSSLETQYF. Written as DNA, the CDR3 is TGTGCCAGCCGCGGGGGGTCATCGTTGGAGACCCAGTACTTC.